This T cell receptor (beta chain) was captured by sequencing in a study of cytomegalovirus exposure and HLA in healthy donors. Overall study findings and caveats: Common viral pathogens were later found to be apparently linked to several of the most significant clusters. In a later analysis, 17,000 or so TCR beta sequences were associated with HLA alleles at 0.05 false discovery rate.

60 Vbeta and 13 Jbeta primers were used in PCR. The table came from immunoSEQ multiplex PCR; TCRdb's copy has only in-frame clones and leaves some out. Here the sample spans about 110,000 clones, approximately 70% being singletons. This CDR3 has 13 amino acids. Trimming removed 4 bases at V and 7 bases at J, with 13 bases between. Germline CDR1 and CDR2: MNHEY and SMNVEV (reference sequence). Worth noting for this clone: What it binds is not known.

V gene TRBV27 combines with J gene TRBJ1-2; weak D call: TRBD1 (6 bases). This receptor was identified in a woman younger than 45 in good health and CMV-seronegative. Source material: PBMCs. The CDR3 here is CASSYTGYGGYTF. The CDR3 DNA sequence: TGTGCCAGCAGTTACACAGGGTACGGTGGCTACACCTTC.